Listed here are 17 T cell receptor beta chains from one sample, sequenced in a study of cytomegalovirus exposure and HLA in healthy donors. Primers for the PCR totalled 60 Vbeta and 13 Jbeta. Repertoires were generated with immunoSEQ multiplex PCR, while TCRdb's copy carries only in-frame clones and drops some. The sample shows 85,000 to 120,000 clones, roughly three quarters of them seen only once. The sequencing input was PBMCs. All receptors derive from a male donor in good health and CMV-seropositive.

The V gene is TRBV21-1, the J gene TRBJ1-1; TRBD1 is the table's D call and was not checked against the DNA. TRBV21-1 is a documented pseudogene. This CDR3 is built from 13 residues. The CDR3 loop is CASYLGQNTEAFF. Here the CDR3 DNA reads TGTGCCAGCTACTTGGGACAGAACACTGAAGCTTTCTTT.

The chain employs TRBV2 and TRBJ2-3; 11 nucleotides align to TRBD2. Germline CDR1 SNHLY, CDR2 FYNNEI. V lost 7 bases and J lost 4; bases outside the gene matches: 1. The CDR3 covers 13 residues. This CDR3 is CASTLAGADTQYF. Written as DNA, the CDR3 is TGTGCCAGCACACTAGCGGGGGCAGATACGCAGTATTTT.

Remarks on this clone: Other DNA sequences in the sample encode the same CDR3. The V gene is TRBV19, the J gene TRBJ2-5, with 8 bases matching TRBD1. CDR3 size: 13 residues. J gave up 6 bases and V 4 bases, and 4 bases lay outside the gene matches. Germline CDR1 LNHDA, CDR2 SQIVND (reference sequence). The CDR3, as DNA: TGTGCCAGTAGTACCCAGGGGGCAAAGACCCAGTACTTC. This gives the protein CASSTQGAKTQYF.

This clone has just one count. The CDR3 region is CASSFGVAADTQYF. CDR3 nucleotide sequence: TGCGCCAGCAGCTTCGGGGTAGCGGCAGATACGCAGTATTTT. The chain uses TRBV5-1 and TRBJ2-3, with D possibly matching TRBD2 (6 bases). Trimming took off 2 bases at V and 4 bases at J, with 11 bases between the two ends. CDR3 length equals 14 residues. Looked up from germline, CDR1 is SGHRS and CDR2 is YFSETQ.

The chain employs TRBV4-3 and TRBJ2-3, with TRBD2 identical over 9 bases. V lost 6 bases, J lost 2 bases, and 6 bases stayed unmatched. CDR1 is LGHNA and CDR2 is YSLEER in the germline V gene. The CDR3 extends over 15 amino acids. CDR3 DNA: TGCGCCAGCAGACCTGGACTAGCGACCACAGATACGCAGTATTTT. Amino acids: CASRPGLATTDTQYF.

This clone was recorded once. This chain uses TRBV29-1 with TRBJ2-7; 9 positions match TRBD1. The CDR3 consists of 13 residues. Looked up from germline, CDR1 is SQVTM and CDR2 is ANQGSEA. Trimming took 7 bases from V and 5 from J; bases not matched to a gene: 9. CDR3 bases: TGCAGCGGGGGGACAGGGACAGGAGACGAGCAGTACTTC. It translates to CSGGTGTGDEQYF.

This chain connects TRBV6-5 to TRBJ2-5; possibly TRBD2 for D (5 bases). Germline V gives CDR1 MNHEY, CDR2 SVGAGI. The CDR3 totals 15 residues. Trimming cost V 6 bases and J 3 bases, with 17 bases left between them. CDR3: CASSPSEGKEETQYF. The CDR3 DNA reads as TGTGCCAGCAGCCCCTCCGAGGGCAAGGAAGAGACCCAGTACTTC.

The chain has TRBV20-1 and TRBJ1-2, with a tentative D call TRBD1 (5 bases). The CDR3 contains 10 residues. CDR1 is DFQATT, CDR2 SNEGSKA, per germline (reference sequence). In DNA, the CDR3 is TGCAGCCCTGGGGGGTTTGGCTACACCTTC. This sequence encodes CSPGGFGYTF.

The chain is built from TRBV10-3 and TRBJ1-2; 9 nucleotides line up with TRBD1. In germline, CDR1 is ENHRY, CDR2 SYGVKD. The trim removed 6 bases at V and 5 bases at J, leaving 10 bases unmatched. The CDR3 extends over 15 amino acids. CDR3 protein: CAISPDGTGLYGYTF. The CDR3 DNA follows: TGTGCCATCAGCCCGGACGGGACAGGGTTATATGGCTACACCTTC.

The chain links TRBV12-1 to TRBJ2-1; no check of the table's D call, TRBD2, against the DNA was made. TRBV12-1 is a pseudogene locus. CDR3 length: 16 residues. The DNA for the CDR3 is TGTGCCGCAAAAGTCCGGGTCGCGGGACGGAGCAATGAGCAGTTCTTC. Its protein is CAAKVRVAGRSNEQFF.

The chain has TRBV7-3 and TRBJ2-3; weak D call: TRBD1 (6 bases). The V end was cut by 2 bases, the J end by 7 bases, with 16 bases between. From germline, CDR1 is SGHTA and CDR2 FQGTGA. The CDR3 totals 15 residues. The CDR3 here is CASSLRPGEVNTQYF. The CDR3 DNA reads as TGTGCCAGCAGCTTACGGCCAGGGGAAGTAAATACGCAGTATTTT. The whole variable domain, remainder taken from reference TRBV7-3 and TRBJ2-3, is GAGVSQTPSNKVTEKGKYVELRCDPISGHTALYWYRQSLGQGPEFLIYFQGTGAADDSGLPNDRFFAVRPEGSVSTLKIQRTERGDSAVYLCASSLRPGEVNTQYFGPGTRLTVL.

As for this clone: One junction end disagrees with the germline gene, perhaps due to a read error. This chain's CDR3 is CASSVGDRISGANGLTF. CDR3 nucleotide sequence: TGTGCCAGCAGCGTAGGGGACAGGATATCTGGGGCCAACGGCCTGACTTTC. The chain is built from TRBV9 and TRBJ2-6; 8 positions agree with TRBD1. The CDR3 sequence is 17 residues long. Germline loops: CDR1 SGDLS, CDR2 YYNGEE.

This clone was seen more than once but under ten times. The chain joins TRBV13 to TRBJ2-7, with TRBD2 matching 7 bases. The trim removed 0 bases at V and 2 bases at J, leaving 1 base unmatched. This CDR3 is 14 amino acids long. In germline, CDR1 is PRHDT, CDR2 FYEKMQ (reference sequence). The CDR3 DNA reads TGTGCCAGCAGCTTAGGCCTAGCGGCCTACGAGCAGTACTTC. Translating gives CASSLGLAAYEQYF. The full variable domain, completed using reference TRBV13 and TRBJ2-7, is AAGVIQSPRHLIKEKRETATLKCYPIPRHDTVYWYQQGPGQDPQFLISFYEKMQSDKGSIPDRFSAQQFSDYHSELNMSSLELGDSALYFCASSLGLAAYEQYFGPGTRLTVT.

The chain combines TRBV28 with TRBJ2-7, with D possibly matching TRBD1 (5 bases). The CDR3 has 13 amino acids. V gave up 6 bases and J gave up 4 bases, with 13 bases separating them. Germline V CDR1 and CDR2: MDHEN, SYDVKM. CDR3 residues: CASSRVGVYEQYF. DNA of the CDR3: TGTGCCAGCAGCCGGGTAGGGGTTTACGAGCAGTACTTC. Combining the CDR3 with reference TRBV28 and TRBJ2-7 gives the whole variable domain DVKVTQSSRYLVKRTGEKVFLECVQDMDHENMFWYRQDPGLGLRLIYFSYDVKMKEKGDIPEGYSVSREKKERFSLILESASTNQTSMYLCASSRVGVYEQYFGPGTRLTVT.

This chain connects TRBV28 to TRBJ2-2; TRBD2 matches at 10 bases. Germline CDR1 is MDHEN and CDR2 is SYDVKM. There are 17 residues in the CDR3. After removal of 5 bases from V and 2 bases from J, the junction contained 8 bases not matched to a gene. DNA of the CDR3: TGTGCCAGCAGTCCTTGGACTAGCGGAGATAACACCGGGGAGCTGTTTTTT. Protein sequence: CASSPWTSGDNTGELFF.

This clone was seen a few times. The chain recombines TRBV25-1 with TRBJ2-3, with TRBD1 as a possible D gene (7 bases). CDR3 length: 14 amino acids. Trimming shortened V by 3 bases and J by 9 bases, and 16 bases separated the two germline ends. CDR1 MGHDK and CDR2 SYGVNS come from the germline V gene. The CDR3 loop reads CASSEGGMGQTQYF. In nucleotides, the CDR3 is TGTGCCAGCAGTGAGGGGGGTATGGGACAGACGCAGTATTTT.

Here the CDR3 reads CASSGGGNYEQYF. DNA for the CDR3: TGTGCCAGCAGCGGAGGGGGCAACTACGAGCAGTACTTC. The chain links TRBV9 to TRBJ2-7; the match to TRBD1 covers 7 bases. The CDR3 is 13 residues long. Germline V gene lookup returns CDR1 SGDLS and CDR2 YYNGEE. The V and J ends lost 3 bases and 3 bases, in that order; junction bases with no gene match: 3.